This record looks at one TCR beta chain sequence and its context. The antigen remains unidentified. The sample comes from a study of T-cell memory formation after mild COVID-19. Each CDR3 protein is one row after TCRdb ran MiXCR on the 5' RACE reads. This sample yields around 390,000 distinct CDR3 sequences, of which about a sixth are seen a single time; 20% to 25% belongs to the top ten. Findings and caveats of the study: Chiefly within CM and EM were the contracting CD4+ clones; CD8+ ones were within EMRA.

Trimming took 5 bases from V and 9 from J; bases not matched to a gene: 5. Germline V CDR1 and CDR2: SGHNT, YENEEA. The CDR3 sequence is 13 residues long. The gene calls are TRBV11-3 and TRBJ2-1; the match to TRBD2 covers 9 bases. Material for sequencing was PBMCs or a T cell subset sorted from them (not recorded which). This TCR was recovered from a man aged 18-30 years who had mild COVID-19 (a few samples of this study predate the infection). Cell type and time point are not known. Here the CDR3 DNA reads TGTGCCAGCAGCCTGGGACTAGCCGGTGAGCAGTTCTTC. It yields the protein CASSLGLAGEQFF.